This T cell receptor beta chain was profiled in a study of blood T cell repertoires in COVID-19. Study at large: There were acute and convalescent COVID-19 samples, and they came from the United States, Italy and Spain.

Original processing notes: Counts of nucleated cells, estimated from reference gene primer amplification, were obtained. The protocol was immunoSEQ multiplex PCR, while the TCRdb copy is restricted to in-frame clones and leaves out a portion. The V and J calls and clone size were taken over from that table, and D and trimming were inferred from the DNA. The table has just over 75,000 clones, around 80% seen once; the top ten hold around 5.3%. Trimming removed 5 bases from V and 9 bases from J; junction bases left unmatched: 5. The CDR3 covers 14 residues. CDR1 and CDR2 from the germline V gene are MNHNS and SASEGT.

The TCR was taken from a man in his sixties with active or convalescent COVID-19. The sample consisted of peripheral blood. The chain joins TRBV6-1 to TRBJ2-1, with TRBD2 matching 12 bases. The CDR3 sequence is CASSPSGGEGEQFF. The CDR3 nucleotides read TGTGCCAGCAGTCCTAGCGGGGGGGAGGGTGAGCAGTTCTTC.